This entry features one TCR beta chain sequence. The data were obtained in a study of post-analysis software for immune sequencing data. Sequencing libraries made from TCR beta cDNA carried unique molecular identifiers. One entry per CDR3 protein results from TCRdb running MiXCR on the PCR reads. The sample includes around 700,000 distinct CDR3 sequences, around 60% of them seen just once. The clonotype comes from a girl aged 2-10 years with multiple sclerosis. Sequenced material: blood.

DNA of the CDR3: TGCGCCAGCAGCTTGGAGGGGGCCGGCGGAGATACGCAGTATTTT. As protein: CASSLEGAGGDTQYF. The chain uses TRBV5-1 and TRBJ2-3; TRBD1 agrees at 7 bases. The V segment lost 0 bases and the J segment 5 bases; nucleotides outside the gene matches: 6. Germline lookup yields CDR1 SGHRS and CDR2 YFSETQ. The CDR3 loop spans 15 amino acids.